This TCR beta chain derives from a study of blood T cell repertoires in COVID-19. After removal of 4 bases from V and 6 bases from J, the junction contained 13 bases not matched to a gene. Germline V gives CDR1 SGHTS, CDR2 YDEGEE. This CDR3 region has 16 residues. Method: immunoSEQ multiplex PCR; TCRdb's copy keeps in-frame clones and lacks some. The data show 75,000 to 90,000 clones, 80% seen once. This clone has a single count. The sample was peripheral blood. The gene calls are TRBV5-8 and TRBJ1-5; 7 bases agree with TRBD1. This TCR derives from a woman in her seventies with acute or convalescent COVID-19. CDR3 region: CASSGGTGVVGQPQHF. The CDR3 DNA is TGTGCCAGCAGCGGGGGAACAGGGGTGGTGGGTCAGCCCCAGCATTTT. Together with reference TRBV5-8 and TRBJ1-5, the CDR3 gives the full variable domain: EAGVTQSPTHLIKTRGQQATLRCSPISGHTSVYWYQQALGLGLQFLLWYDEGEERNRGNFPPRFSGRQFPNYSSELNVNALELEDSALYLCASSGGTGVVGQPQHFGDGTRLSIL.